This entry lists 14 T cell receptor beta chains sequenced from one sample in a study of blood T cell repertoires in COVID-19. Sequencing used immunoSEQ multiplex PCR; TCRdb keeps in-frame clones, though not all of them. The sample lists just under 150,000 clones, roughly 84% occurring once. Sequenced sample: peripheral blood. The source of these receptors is a human donor in a cohort sampled during active COVID-19.

The chain recombines TRBV5-1 with TRBJ2-1; the match to TRBD2 covers 11 bases. J gave up 6 bases and V 2 bases, and 16 bases lay outside the gene matches. CDR3 length: 19 amino acids. Per germline, CDR1 SGHRS and CDR2 YFSETQ. CDR3 amino acids: CASSLDGLAGGPLGNEQFF. CDR3 DNA sequence: TGCGCCAGCAGCTTAGATGGGTTAGCGGGAGGGCCCTTAGGCAATGAGCAGTTCTTC.

The rearrangement links TRBV10-3 to TRBJ1-2, with no clear D. Trimming left V 7 bases short and J 6 bases short, with 15 bases between. CDR1 ENHRY and CDR2 SYGVKD come from the germline V gene. The length of the CDR3 is 13 residues. In DNA, the CDR3 is TGTGCCATCATGCGGGAACCCTCGGATGGCTACACCTTC. It is translated as CAIMREPSDGYTF.

The chain links TRBV2 to TRBJ2-1, with D unclear. V was clipped by 4 bases and J by 8 bases, with 15 bases between them. This CDR3 is 14 amino acids long. The germline CDR1 and CDR2 sequences are SNHLY and FYNNEI. The CDR3 DNA sequence: TGTGCCAGCAGTGGGAGTGTCGGCGTCGATGAGCAGTTCTTC. It translates to CASSGSVGVDEQFF.

The chain links TRBV12-5 to TRBJ2-7; 9 nucleotides align to TRBD2. Germline values: CDR1 LGHNT, CDR2 FRNRAP. The CDR3 totals 16 residues. The ends lost 5 bases at V and 4 bases at J; junction bases unmatched: 12. The CDR3 region has the DNA TGTGCTAGTGGTACGGGAGATAGCGGGAGAAATTACGAGCAGTACGTC. It codes for CASGTGDSGRNYEQYV.

V is TRBV7-3 and J is TRBJ1-1; the match to TRBD1 covers 8 bases. The CDR3 totals 14 residues. Germline assignment: CDR1 SGHTA and CDR2 FQGTGA. Trimming took 5 bases from V and 3 from J; bases not matched to a gene: 5. The CDR3 is CASSPTGGDTEAFF. CDR3 DNA sequence: TGTGCCAGCAGCCCAACAGGGGGGGACACTGAAGCTTTCTTT. Variable domain in full (rest from reference TRBV7-3 and TRBJ1-1): GAGVSQTPSNKVTEKGKYVELRCDPISGHTALYWYRQSLGQGPEFLIYFQGTGAADDSGLPNDRFFAVRPEGSVSTLKIQRTERGDSAVYLCASSPTGGDTEAFFGQGTRLTVV.

The chain links TRBV4-1 to TRBJ2-2; 9 bases align to TRBD2. CDR3 length equals 17 residues. Germline V gene lookup returns CDR1 MGHRA and CDR2 YSYEKL. V dropped 4 bases and J dropped 7; count of bases not matched to a gene: 13. The CDR3 coding sequence is TGCGCCAGCAGCCCATACTCCAAGCGGGGGGTCTTCGGGGAGCTGTTTTTT. Its translation: CASSPYSKRGVFGELFF.

The chain's CDR3 is CASSPQAEWNTGELFF. For the CDR3, the DNA is TGTGCCAGCTCACCTCAAGCGGAATGGAACACCGGGGAGCTGTTTTTT. The chain carries TRBV18 and TRBJ2-2; possibly TRBD2 for D (5 bases). V lost 3 bases and J lost 1, with 12 bases in between. Looked up from germline, CDR1 is KGHSH and CDR2 is LQKENI. The CDR3 is 16 residues long.

The gene calls are TRBV3-1 (or the pseudogene TRBV3-2) and TRBJ1-3; 8 bases align to TRBD1. V lost 1 base to trimming and J lost 4 bases; unmatched junction nucleotides: 3. CDR1 is LGHDT, CDR2 YNNKEL, per germline (reference sequence). This CDR3 comprises 15 residues. CDR3 sequence reads: CASSQGTGSGNTIYF. In DNA, the CDR3 is TGTGCCAGCAGCCAAGGGACAGGGTCCGGAAACACCATATATTTT.

V usage is TRBV24-1 and J usage is TRBJ2-1, with D possibly being TRBD1 (6 bases). The CDR3 loop spans 13 amino acids. V was trimmed by 4 bases and J by 7 bases, leaving 10 bases between them. The germline CDR1 and CDR2 sequences are KGHDR and SFDVKD. The CDR3 DNA sequence: TGTGCCACCAGTGAGAGACAGGTGAATGAGCAGTTCTTC. Its protein product is CATSERQVNEQFF.

The chain combines TRBV12-3 or TRBV12-4 with TRBJ2-7, with a weak D call TRBD2 (5 bases). V lost 5 bases to trimming and J lost 5 bases, with 13 bases between them. The CDR3 covers 13 residues. The CDR3 here is CASSRTSSHEQYV. As DNA, the CDR3 is TGTGCCAGCAGTAGAACTAGTTCCCACGAGCAGTACGTC.

The CDR3 DNA is TGTGCCAGCAGCCCAGGGGGGACTAGCGTCCCTCGAGTC. It encodes CASSPGGTSVPRV. The V and J genes are TRBV2 and TRBJ2-7; 10 nucleotides align to TRBD2. Germline V gene lookup returns CDR1 SNHLY and CDR2 FYNNEI. The CDR3 sequence is 13 residues long.

This chain connects TRBV11-2 to TRBJ2-1, with D possibly matching TRBD2 (6 bases). The germline V gene has CDR1 SGHAT and CDR2 FQNNGV. CDR3 size: 16 residues. V lost 1 base and J 1 base, leaving 11 bases between the germline ends. This chain's CDR3 is CASSLAGDPSYNEQFF. In DNA form, the CDR3 reads TGTGCCAGCAGCTTAGCGGGAGATCCTTCCTACAATGAGCAGTTCTTC.

The chain carries TRBV2 and TRBJ1-2; 9 nucleotides line up with TRBD1. Germline V gene data show CDR1 as SNHLY and CDR2 as FYNNEI. The length of the CDR3 is 16 residues. J was trimmed by 6 bases and V by 4 bases; bases with no gene match: 12. In DNA form, the CDR3 reads TGTGCCAGCAGTGGTCCGGGACAGGGTCATAGGAATGGCTACACCTTC. This translates into CASSGPGQGHRNGYTF.

The V call is TRBV6-1, the J call TRBJ1-5, with D perhaps matching TRBD1 (6 bases). The CDR3 runs 13 residues. The V end lost 0 bases, the J end lost 9 bases, and 9 bases lay between the germline ends. CDR1 is MNHNS, CDR2 SASEGT, per germline. DNA of the CDR3: TGTGCCAGCAGTGAAGCTTGGGGGCGGCCCCAGCATTTT. Residues: CASSEAWGRPQHF.